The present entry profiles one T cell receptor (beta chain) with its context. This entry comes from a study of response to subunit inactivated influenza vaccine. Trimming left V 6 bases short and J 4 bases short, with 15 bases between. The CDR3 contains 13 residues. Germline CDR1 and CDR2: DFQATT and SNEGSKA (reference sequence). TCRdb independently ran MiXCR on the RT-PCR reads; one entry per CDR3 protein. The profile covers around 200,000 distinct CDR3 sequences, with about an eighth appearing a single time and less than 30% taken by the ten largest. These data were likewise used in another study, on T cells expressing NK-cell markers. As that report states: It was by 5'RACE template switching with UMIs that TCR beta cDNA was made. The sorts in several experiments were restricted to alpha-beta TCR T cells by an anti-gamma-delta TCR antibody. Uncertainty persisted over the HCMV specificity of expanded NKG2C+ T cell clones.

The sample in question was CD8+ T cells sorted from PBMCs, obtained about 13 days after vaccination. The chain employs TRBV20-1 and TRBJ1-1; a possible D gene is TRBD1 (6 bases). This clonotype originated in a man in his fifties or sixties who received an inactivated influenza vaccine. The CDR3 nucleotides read TGCAGTGCGGAGGACCGGGACACCACTGAAGCTTTCTTT. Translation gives CSAEDRDTTEAFF.